There are a few counts of the clone carrying this T cell receptor (beta chain). What it binds is unknown. This sample was included in a study of beta chain features in type 1 diabetes. About the research overall: Healthy donors resembled patients in age, gender and cell yields.

Isolated RNA was reverse transcribed in full, so expressed TCRB transcripts were sequenced. Naive, central memory and regulatory T cell samples produced a mean of about 4 million reads. Libraries were prepared by immunoSEQ multiplex PCR; TCRdb keeps only in-frame clonotypes and omits some of them. The table includes over 650,000 clones, more than 12% detected once. Germline lookup yields CDR1 SNHLY and CDR2 FYNNEI. The germline V and J ends were trimmed by 0 bases and 9 bases, with 12 bases remaining between them. There are 14 residues in the CDR3. Regarding the study as a whole: Unsettled here was the matter of whether HLA type influences TCRB rearrangement. Patients with type 1 diabetes showed fewer VDJ junction insertions and more deletions. Moderately but significantly shorter TCRB CDR3s were found in Type 1 diabetes patients in all four CD4+ subsets.

V usage is TRBV2 and J usage is TRBJ1-5; D is uncertain. Source material: naive CD4+ T cells from blood. This TCR was sampled from a man between 18 and 29 years old with type 1 diabetes. CDR3 nucleotide sequence: TGTGCCAGCAGTGAAGCGCTTCCTGGTCGGCCCCAGCATTTT. Protein: CASSEALPGRPQHF.